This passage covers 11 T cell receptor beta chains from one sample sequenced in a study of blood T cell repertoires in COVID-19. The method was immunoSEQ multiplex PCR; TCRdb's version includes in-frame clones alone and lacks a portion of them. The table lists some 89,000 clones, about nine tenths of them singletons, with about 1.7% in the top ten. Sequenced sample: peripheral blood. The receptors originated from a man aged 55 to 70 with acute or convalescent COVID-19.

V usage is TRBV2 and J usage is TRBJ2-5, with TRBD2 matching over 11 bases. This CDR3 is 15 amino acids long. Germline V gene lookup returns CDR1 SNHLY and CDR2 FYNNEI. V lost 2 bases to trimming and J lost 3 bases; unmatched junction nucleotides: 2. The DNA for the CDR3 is TGTGCCAGCAGTGAACAGACTAGCGGGAAAGAGACCCAGTACTTC. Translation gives CASSEQTSGKETQYF.

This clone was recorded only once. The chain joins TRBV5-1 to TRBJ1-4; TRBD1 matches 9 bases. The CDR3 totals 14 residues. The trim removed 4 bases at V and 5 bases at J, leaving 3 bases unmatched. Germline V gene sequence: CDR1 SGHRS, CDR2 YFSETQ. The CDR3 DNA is TGCGCCAGCAGCAGACAGGGGGAGAATGAAAAACTGTTTTTT. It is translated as CASSRQGENEKLFF.

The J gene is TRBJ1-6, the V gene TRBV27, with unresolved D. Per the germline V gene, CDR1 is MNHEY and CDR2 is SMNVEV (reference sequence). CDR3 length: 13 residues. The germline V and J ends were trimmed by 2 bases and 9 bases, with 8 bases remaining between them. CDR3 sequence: CASSLSRSSPLHF. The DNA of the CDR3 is TGTGCCAGCAGTTTAAGTCGGTCTTCACCCCTCCACTTT.

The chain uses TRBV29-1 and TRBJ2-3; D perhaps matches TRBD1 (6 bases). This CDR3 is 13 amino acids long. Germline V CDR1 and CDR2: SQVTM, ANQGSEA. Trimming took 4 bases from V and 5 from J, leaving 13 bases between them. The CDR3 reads CSVGTASVDTQYF. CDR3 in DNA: TGCAGCGTTGGGACAGCGTCTGTAGATACGCAGTATTTT.

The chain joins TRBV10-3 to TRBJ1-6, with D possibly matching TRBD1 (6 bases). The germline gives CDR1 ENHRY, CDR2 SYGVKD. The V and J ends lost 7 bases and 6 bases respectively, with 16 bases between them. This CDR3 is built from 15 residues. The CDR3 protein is CAIKAGETRNSPLHF. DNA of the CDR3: TGTGCCATCAAGGCAGGGGAAACACGTAATTCACCCCTCCACTTT.

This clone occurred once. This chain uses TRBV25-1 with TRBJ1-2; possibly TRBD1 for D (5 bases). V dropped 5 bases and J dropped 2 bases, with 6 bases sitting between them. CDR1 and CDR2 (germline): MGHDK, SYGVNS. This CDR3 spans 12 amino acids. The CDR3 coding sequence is TGTGCCAGCAGTTCAGGGAACTATGGCTACACCTTC. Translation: CASSSGNYGYTF.

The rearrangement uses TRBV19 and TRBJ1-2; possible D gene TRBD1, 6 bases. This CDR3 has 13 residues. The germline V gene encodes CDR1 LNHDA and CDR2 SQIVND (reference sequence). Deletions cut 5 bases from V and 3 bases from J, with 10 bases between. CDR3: CASSVQGDYGYTF. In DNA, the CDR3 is TGTGCCAGTAGTGTACAGGGAGACTATGGCTACACCTTC. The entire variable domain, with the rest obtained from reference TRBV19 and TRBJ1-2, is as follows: DGGITQSPKYLFRKEGQNVTLSCEQNLNHDAMYWYRQDPGQGLRLIYYSQIVNDFQKGDIAEGYSVSREKKESFPLTVTSAQKNPTAFYLCASSVQGDYGYTFGSGTRLTVV.

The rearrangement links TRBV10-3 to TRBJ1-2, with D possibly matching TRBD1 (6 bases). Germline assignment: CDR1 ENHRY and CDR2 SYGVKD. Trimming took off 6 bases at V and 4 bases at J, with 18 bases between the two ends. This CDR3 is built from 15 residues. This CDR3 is CAIRRTETPSYGYTF. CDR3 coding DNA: TGTGCCATCAGAAGGACAGAAACCCCCTCCTATGGCTACACCTTC.

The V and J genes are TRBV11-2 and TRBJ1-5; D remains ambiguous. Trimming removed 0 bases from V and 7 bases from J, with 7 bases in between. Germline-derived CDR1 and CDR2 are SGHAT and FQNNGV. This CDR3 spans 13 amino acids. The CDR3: CASSLDRGQPQHF. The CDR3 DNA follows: TGTGCCAGCAGCTTAGATCGCGGACAGCCCCAGCATTTT.

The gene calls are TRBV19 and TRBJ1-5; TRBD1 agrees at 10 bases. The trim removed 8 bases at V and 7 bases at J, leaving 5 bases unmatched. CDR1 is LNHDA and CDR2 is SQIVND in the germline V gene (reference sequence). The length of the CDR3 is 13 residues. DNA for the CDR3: TGTGCCAGTCAACGACAGGGGGCCCAGCCCCAGCATTTT. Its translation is CASQRQGAQPQHF. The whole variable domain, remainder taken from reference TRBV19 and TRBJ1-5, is DGGITQSPKYLFRKEGQNVTLSCEQNLNHDAMYWYRQDPGQGLRLIYYSQIVNDFQKGDIAEGYSVSREKKESFPLTVTSAQKNPTAFYLCASQRQGAQPQHFGDGTRLSIL.

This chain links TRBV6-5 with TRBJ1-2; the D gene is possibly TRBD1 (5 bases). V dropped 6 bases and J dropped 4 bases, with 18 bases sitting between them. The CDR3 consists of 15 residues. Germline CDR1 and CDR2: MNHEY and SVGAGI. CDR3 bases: TGTGCCAGCAGCCAAAGCGGAGGGGACGGCTATGGCTACACCTTC. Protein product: CASSQSGGDGYGYTF.